The entry below gives a single TCR beta chain sequence along with its context. This record belongs to a study of blood T cell repertoires in COVID-19. At the level of the study: T cells, B-cell-depleted T cells, or PBMCs provided the cDNA or gDNA that served as material.

Original processing notes: Nucleated cell number was recorded as an estimate derived from reference gene primer amplification. Clones were read by immunoSEQ multiplex PCR, and TCRdb kept only the in-frame ones, dropping some. D and trimming come from the DNA, and the V and J calls and clone size come from that table. In the table there are about 130,000 clones, about 80% of which are singletons. V was clipped by 1 base and J by 2 bases; unmatched bases: 5. This CDR3 contains 16 residues. The germline V gene has CDR1 KGHDR and CDR2 SFDVKD. The sequencing sample was made of peripheral blood. This receptor was identified in a woman aged 45-65 years with acute or convalescent COVID-19. The chain recombines TRBV24-1 with TRBJ2-3, with 7 bases that match TRBD2. In nucleotides, the CDR3 is TGTGCCACCAGTGATTTCGGACGGGGGGACACAGATACGCAGTATTTT. Protein product: CATSDFGRGDTDTQYF.